The clone carrying this T cell receptor (beta chain) has just a few counts. The entry originates in a study of T-cell reconstitution after alpha-beta-depleted transplantation in children. Researchers prepared the TCRbeta library using unique molecular identifiers, the study reports. TCRdb used MiXCR to reprocess the PCR reads, holding one entry per CDR3 protein. The table records hundreds of thousands of distinct CDR3 sequences, around 16% of them present only once. This CDR3 has 15 amino acids. CDR1 is MDHEN and CDR2 is SYDVKM in the germline V gene. The J segment lost 3 bases and the V segment lost 5 bases, leaving 6 bases of the junction unmatched.

The source material was PBMCs from the stem cell graft donor, sampled from the stem cell graft. This TCR was recovered from a human donor who donated a stem cell graft to a child with acute myeloid leukemia. The chain joins TRBV28 to TRBJ2-1, with 8 bases identical to TRBD1. The DNA of the CDR3 is TGTGCCAGCAGTCCGGACAGGGTGCGCTACAATGAGCAGTTCTTC. The encoded protein is CASSPDRVRYNEQFF. Supplemented by reference TRBV28 and TRBJ2-1, the full variable domain reads DVKVTQSSRYLVKRTGEKVFLECVQDMDHENMFWYRQDPGLGLRLIYFSYDVKMKEKGDIPEGYSVSREKKERFSLILESASTNQTSMYLCASSPDRVRYNEQFFGPGTRLTVL.